This TCR beta chain was sequenced during a study of blood T cell repertoires in COVID-19. V lost 6 bases and J 0 bases, leaving 12 bases between the germline ends. Germline V gene data show CDR1 as LNHDA and CDR2 as SQIVND (reference sequence). The CDR3 has 16 residues. Some clones are missing from TCRdb's copy, which holds only in-frame ones; the method was immunoSEQ multiplex PCR. The sample carries approximately 100,000 clones, around 80% recorded once. V is TRBV19 and J is TRBJ2-6; weak D call: TRBD1 (5 bases). Sequencing input: peripheral blood. The TCR sequence derives from an older woman with acute or convalescent COVID-19. The chain's CDR3 is CASRGRALSGANVLTF. CDR3 in DNA: TGTGCCAGTAGGGGCAGGGCCCTCTCTGGGGCCAACGTCCTGACTTTC.